This T cell receptor (beta chain) came from a study of PD-1 blockade in classical Hodgkin lymphoma. The V end lost 1 base, the J end lost 1 base, and 16 bases lay between the germline ends. The CDR3 runs to 18 residues. Germline CDR1 is MGHRA and CDR2 is YSYEKL. Assay: immunoSEQ multiplex PCR; the TCRdb copy retains only in-frame clones and omits some. The sample consists of 99,000 or so clones, roughly 90% of them appearing once. Study observations and caveats: What caused the repertoire differences, perhaps disease activity or prior therapy, remains undefined. Newly diagnosed patients reportedly had lower baseline TCR diversity than healthy donors. TCR diversity in CD4+, not CD8+, cells rose significantly by C4D1.

Turning to this clone: Its specificity is unknown.

As to time point: cycle 4 day 1 (C4D1), after around six weeks of nivolumab. Each and every patient relapsed after autologous stem cell transplantation, and patients got differing brentuximab vedotin exposure. Classifying best responses yielded complete response, partial response or progressive disease. This TCR came from a human donor with classical Hodgkin lymphoma. The source was peripheral blood mononuclear cells (PBMCs), collected before the fourth cycle of nivolumab. This sequence joins TRBV4-1 and TRBJ1-4; D is possibly TRBD1 (5 bases). CDR3 bases: TGCGCCAGCAGCCAAGTTTGGGGCAGTATAGGAACTAATGAAAAACTGTTTTTT. Encoded protein: CASSQVWGSIGTNEKLFF.